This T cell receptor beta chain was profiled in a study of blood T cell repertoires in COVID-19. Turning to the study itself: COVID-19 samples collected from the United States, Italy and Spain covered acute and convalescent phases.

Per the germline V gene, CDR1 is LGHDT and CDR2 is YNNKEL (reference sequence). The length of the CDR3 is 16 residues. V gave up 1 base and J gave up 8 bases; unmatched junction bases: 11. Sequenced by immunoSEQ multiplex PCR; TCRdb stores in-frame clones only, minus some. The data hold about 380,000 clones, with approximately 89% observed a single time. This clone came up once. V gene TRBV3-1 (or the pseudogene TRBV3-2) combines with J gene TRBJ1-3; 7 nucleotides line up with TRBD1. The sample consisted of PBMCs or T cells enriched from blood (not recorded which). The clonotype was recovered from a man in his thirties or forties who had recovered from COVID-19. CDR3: CASSQALTGMAYTIYF. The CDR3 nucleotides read TGTGCCAGCAGCCAAGCCTTGACAGGGATGGCGTACACCATATATTTT.